The present TCR beta chain was sequenced within a study of blood T cell repertoires in COVID-19. Study-level information: Researchers got acute and convalescent COVID-19 samples from the United States, Italy and Spain. PBMCs, B-cell-depleted T cells, or T cells were the source of the cDNA or gDNA that made up the material.

The V segment lost 0 bases and the J segment 9 bases; nucleotides outside the gene matches: 13. CDR1 and CDR2 (germline): SGHDT, YYEEEE. CDR3 length equals 16 residues. Per the original methods: How many nucleated cells were present was estimated from reference gene primer amplification. Profiling relied on immunoSEQ multiplex PCR, and the TCRdb table lists in-frame clones only, not all of them. V, J and clone size are taken as reported in that table, and D and trimming were inferred from the DNA itself. The sample contains about 100,000 clones, about 90% of which appear only once. The TCR originated in a human donor in a cohort sampled during active COVID-19. This chain links TRBV5-6 with TRBJ2-7; 9 bases are a match to TRBD2. The sample consisted of peripheral blood. CDR3 sequence reads: CASSLVVSGRNPLQYF. CDR3 in DNA: TGTGCCAGCAGCTTGGTTGTTAGCGGGAGAAACCCGCTGCAGTACTTC.